This T cell receptor beta chain stems from a study of blood T cell repertoires in COVID-19. Across the whole study: From T cells, B-cell-depleted T cells, or PBMCs came the material, which was cDNA or gDNA.

The data were produced by immunoSEQ multiplex PCR, yet TCRdb's version contains in-frame clones alone and is incomplete. The table shows a few hundred thousand clones, with less than 90% occurring only once. The CDR3 totals 16 residues. J gave up 8 bases and V 6 bases, and 10 bases lay outside the gene matches. Germline CDR1 and CDR2: KGHDR and SFDVKD. This TCR was recovered from a man in his sixties who had recovered from COVID-19. This chain connects TRBV24-1 to TRBJ2-1, with 12 bases fitting TRBD1. Sequenced material: peripheral blood. CDR3 nucleotide sequence: TGTGCCACCAGTACTCCGGGACAGGGGGCCAAGGATGAGCAGTTCTTC. It is translated as CATSTPGQGAKDEQFF.